This T cell receptor beta chain comes out of a study of CXCR3-negative and CXCR3-positive naive CD8 T cells. Study context: About 135 million TRB reads in total, about 1.5 +/- 0.3 million per library. Study results and limitations: Similarly elevated diversity marked both naive subsets, with memory CD8+ cells showing far lower diversity.

A note on this clonotype: Antigen unknown.

The method, 5' RACE with UMI labels, was used to prepare the TRB cDNA libraries. TCRdb reprocessed the 5' RACE reads, keeping one entry per CDR3 protein, no DNA. Listed are approximately 56,000 distinct CDR3 sequences; around 20% falls within the top ten. This sequence was found in a human donor in good health. Some clones in this sample may be carry-over from other donors' samples. Specimen: memory CD8+ T cells from blood.

The CDR3 region is CSVEFGRRSYEQYF. The chain couples TRBV29-1 to TRBJ2-7. CDR3 size: 14 residues. Germline values: CDR1 SQVTM, CDR2 ANQGSEA.